Described below is a single T cell receptor beta chain sequence and its context. Its antigen is unidentified. In TCRdb, the 5' RACE reads were re-called with MiXCR into one record per CDR3 protein. The sample shows 700,000 or so distinct CDR3 sequences, around a fifth of them seen only once. This record belongs to a study of CD8 T cells in ankylosing spondylitis. The CDR3 sequence is 16 residues long. V trimming: 0 bases; J trimming: 3 bases; junction bases outside the gene matches: 3. The germline CDR1 and CDR2 sequences are PRHDT and FYEKMQ (reference sequence). Study-wide results and limits: As reported, disease-linked clones showed significant enrichment in matched ankylosing spondylitis synovial fluid. The authors found the disease-linked clones to be CD8+ and relatively rare in peripheral blood. Within ankylosing spondylitis blood, a TCR beta motif made up of fewer than ten highly homologous variants appeared to be characteristic.

Input material: blood, either unsorted or a sorted T cell fraction (not recorded which). The source is a male donor with ankylosing spondylitis. This chain joins TRBV13 and TRBJ1-5; 9 bases fit TRBD1. Written as DNA, the CDR3 is TGTGCCAGCAGCTTAGGAGGACAGGGGCCCAATCAGCCCCAGCATTTT. Encoded protein: CASSLGGQGPNQPQHF.